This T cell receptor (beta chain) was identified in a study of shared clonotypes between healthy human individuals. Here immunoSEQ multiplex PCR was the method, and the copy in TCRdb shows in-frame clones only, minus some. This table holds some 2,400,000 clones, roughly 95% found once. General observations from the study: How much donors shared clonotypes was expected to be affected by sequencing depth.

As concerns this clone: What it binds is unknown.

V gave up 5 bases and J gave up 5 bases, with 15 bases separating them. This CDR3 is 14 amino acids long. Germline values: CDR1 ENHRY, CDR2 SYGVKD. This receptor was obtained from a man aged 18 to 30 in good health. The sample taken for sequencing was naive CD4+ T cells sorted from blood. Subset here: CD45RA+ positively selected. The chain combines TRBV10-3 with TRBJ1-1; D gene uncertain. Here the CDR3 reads CAISPSLLGTEAFF. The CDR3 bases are TGTGCCATCAGTCCCTCCCTTCTCGGGACTGAAGCTTTCTTT.